The 9 T cell receptor beta chains reported below all come from one sample, sequenced in a study of T cell responses to AZD1222 COVID-19 vaccine. Repertoires were generated with immunoSEQ multiplex PCR, while TCRdb's copy carries only in-frame clones and drops some. The sample consists of fewer than 100,000 clones, 85% to 95% of them appearing once. The starting material was peripheral blood, obtained on day 0 of AZD1222 vaccination. Receptors originate from an adult in good health.

This clone was recorded a few times. The rearrangement uses TRBV4-2 and TRBJ2-1; tentatively, D is TRBD1 (5 bases). The germline V gene encodes CDR1 LGHNA and CDR2 YNFKEQ. This CDR3 is 17 amino acids long. V lost 0 bases, J lost 5 bases, and 17 bases lay in between. CDR3 sequence reads: CASSQDRRGTAHNEQFF. In DNA, the CDR3 is TGTGCCAGCAGCCAAGATCGTAGGGGCACGGCCCACAATGAGCAGTTCTTC.

This clone showed up just once. The rearrangement links TRBV11-2 to TRBJ2-7; D ambiguous. CDR3 length: 13 residues. In germline, CDR1 is SGHAT, CDR2 FQNNGV. V was shortened by 5 bases and J by 1 base, with 9 bases between the two germline ends. CDR3 amino acids: CASSQDRSYEQYF. As DNA, the CDR3 is TGTGCCAGCAGCCAGGATCGATCCTACGAGCAGTACTTC.

The chain links TRBV5-1 to TRBJ1-1, with D possibly being TRBD1 (5 bases). The CDR3 is 15 residues long. V lost 4 bases to trimming and J lost 1 base, with 14 bases between them. CDR1 SGHRS and CDR2 YFSETQ come from the germline V gene. As DNA, the CDR3 is TGCGCCAGCAGCAAGGGGACCTCTGGGAACACTGAAGCTTTCTTT. Encoded protein: CASSKGTSGNTEAFF.

This chain connects TRBV11-1 to TRBJ2-1; 9 positions match TRBD2. The CDR3 has 13 amino acids. CDR1 is SGHAT, CDR2 FQDESV, per germline (reference sequence). V shed 6 bases, J shed 8 bases, and the junction held 5 bases outside the gene matches. Written as DNA, the CDR3 is TGTGCCAGCAGACGTAGCGGGAGCCATGAGCAGTTCTTC. It codes for CASRRSGSHEQFF.

The chain uses TRBV3-1 (or the pseudogene TRBV3-2) and TRBJ1-2; no clear D gene. V lost 6 bases and J lost 7, with 12 bases in between. This CDR3 comprises 12 residues. Germline assignment: CDR1 LGHDT and CDR2 YNNKEL (reference sequence). CDR3 coding DNA: TGTGCCAGCAGTCGGGAGAACCTTGGCTACACCTTC. It translates to CASSRENLGYTF.

The chain couples TRBV21-1 to TRBJ2-3; the table calls TRBD1, which could not be checked here. TRBV21-1 corresponds to a pseudogene. This CDR3 spans 15 amino acids. This chain's CDR3 is CASSAHRGNTDTQYF. In DNA, the CDR3 is TGTGCCAGCAGCGCCCACAGGGGGAACACAGATACGCAGTATTTT.

This chain links TRBV28 with TRBJ2-7; D possibly corresponds to TRBD1 (5 bases). V lost 8 bases, J lost 4 bases, and 18 bases lay in between. This CDR3 spans 14 amino acids. Looked up from germline, CDR1 is MDHEN and CDR2 is SYDVKM. CDR3 nucleotide sequence: TGTGCCAGCGGGTTAGGGGCCTTTGCTTACGAGCAGTACTTC. This gives the protein CASGLGAFAYEQYF.

This sequence joins TRBV19 and TRBJ1-2; tentative D call: TRBD1 (5 bases). Per the germline V gene, CDR1 is LNHDA and CDR2 is SQIVND (reference sequence). CDR3 length: 14 residues. CDR3 residues: CGSSPNGANYGYTF. The CDR3 coding sequence is TGTGGGTCGTCTCCAAATGGGGCAAACTATGGCTACACCTTC. Looking up the rest from reference TRBV19 and TRBJ1-2 gives the full variable domain: DGGITQSPKYLFRKEGQNVTLSCEQNLNHDAMYWYRQDPGQGLRLIYYSQIVNDFQKGDIAEGYSVSREKKESFPLTVTSAQKNPTAFYLCGSSPNGANYGYTFGSGTRLTVV.

The V call is TRBV7-8, the J call TRBJ2-7, with 9 nucleotides matching TRBD2. J gave up 6 bases and V 2 bases, and 11 bases lay outside the gene matches. The CDR3 sequence is 16 residues long. Germline V gene lookup returns CDR1 SGHVS and CDR2 FQNEAQ. CDR3: CASSLKIGAGGLEQYF. The CDR3 DNA follows: TGTGCCAGCAGCTTAAAGATCGGAGCGGGAGGCCTCGAGCAGTACTTC.